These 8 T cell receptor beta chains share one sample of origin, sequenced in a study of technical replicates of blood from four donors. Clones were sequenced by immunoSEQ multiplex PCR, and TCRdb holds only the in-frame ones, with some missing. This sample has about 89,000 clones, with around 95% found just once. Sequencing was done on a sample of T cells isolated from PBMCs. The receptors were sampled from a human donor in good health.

The CDR3 sequence: CSVGALLAGYEQYF. The CDR3 coding sequence is TGCAGCGTTGGGGCTCTGCTAGCGGGATACGAGCAGTACTTC. V and J are TRBV29-1 and TRBJ2-7; TRBD2 matches at 9 bases. Germline lookup yields CDR1 SQVTM and CDR2 ANQGSEA. The CDR3 consists of 14 residues. V dropped 4 bases and J dropped 4; count of bases not matched to a gene: 8.

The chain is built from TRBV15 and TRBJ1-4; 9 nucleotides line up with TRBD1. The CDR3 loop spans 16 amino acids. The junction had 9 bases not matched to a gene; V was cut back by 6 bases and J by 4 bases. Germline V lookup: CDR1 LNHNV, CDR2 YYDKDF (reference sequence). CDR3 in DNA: TGTGCCACCAGGGATTACCGGGACAGGGATAATGAAAAACTGTTTTTT. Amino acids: CATRDYRDRDNEKLFF.

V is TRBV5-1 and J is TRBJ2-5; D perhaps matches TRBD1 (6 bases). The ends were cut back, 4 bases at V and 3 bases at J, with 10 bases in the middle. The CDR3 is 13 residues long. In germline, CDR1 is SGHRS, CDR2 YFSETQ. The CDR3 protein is CASSAGQKETQYF. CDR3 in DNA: TGCGCCAGCAGCGCCGGACAGAAAGAGACCCAGTACTTC.

CDR3 protein: CASSSGSGRAAGELFF. CDR3 coding DNA: TGTGCCAGCAGCTCTGGTAGCGGGAGGGCCGCCGGGGAGCTGTTTTTT. The V call is TRBV11-2, the J call TRBJ2-2, with 11 nucleotides matching TRBD2. The V and J ends lost 4 bases and 6 bases, in that order; junction bases with no gene match: 7. CDR1 is SGHAT, CDR2 FQNNGV, per germline. The length of the CDR3 is 16 residues.

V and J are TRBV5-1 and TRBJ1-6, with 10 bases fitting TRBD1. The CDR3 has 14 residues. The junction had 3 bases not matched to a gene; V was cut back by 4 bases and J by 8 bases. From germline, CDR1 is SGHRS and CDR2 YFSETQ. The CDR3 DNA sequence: TGCGCCAGCAGCCCGGACAGGGGGGATTCACCCCTCCACTTT. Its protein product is CASSPDRGDSPLHF.

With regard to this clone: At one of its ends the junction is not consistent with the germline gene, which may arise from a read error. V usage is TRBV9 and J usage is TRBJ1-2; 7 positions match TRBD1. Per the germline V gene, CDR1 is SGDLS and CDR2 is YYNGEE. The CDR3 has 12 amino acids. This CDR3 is CASSVARQGGAF. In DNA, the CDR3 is TGTGCCAGCAGCGTAGCGAGACAGGGCGGCGCCTTC.

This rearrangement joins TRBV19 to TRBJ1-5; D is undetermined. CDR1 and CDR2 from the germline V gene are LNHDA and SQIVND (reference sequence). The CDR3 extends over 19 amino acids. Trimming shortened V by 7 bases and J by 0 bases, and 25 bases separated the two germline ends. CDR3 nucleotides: TGTGCCAGTAAACTGTGGGGTGCGGGTGTCAGCTATAGCAATCAGCCCCAGCATTTT. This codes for CASKLWGAGVSYSNQPQHF.

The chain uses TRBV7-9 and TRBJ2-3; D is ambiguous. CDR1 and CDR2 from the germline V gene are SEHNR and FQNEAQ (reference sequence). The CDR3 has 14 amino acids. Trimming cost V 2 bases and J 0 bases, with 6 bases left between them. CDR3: CASSLQTSTDTQYF. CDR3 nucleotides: TGTGCCAGCAGCTTACAGACAAGCACAGATACGCAGTATTTT.